Following are 20 T cell receptor beta chains from one sample sequenced in a study of OX40 agonist ivuxolimab in advanced cancers. TCRdb's table, derived via immunoSEQ multiplex PCR, lists solely in-frame clones and lacks some. The sample gives tens of thousands of clones, more than 85% of which show up once; more than 0.4% is in the top ten. Source: CD4+ or CD8+ T cells sorted from blood, taken in a trial of the OX40 agonist ivuxolimab. The origin of the receptors is an adult with an advanced solid tumor such as melanoma, head and neck, liver or kidney cancer.

CDR3 nucleotides: TGTGCCTGGAGTGGGGCCGGAGAAACGCAGTATTTT. Translated, it gives CAWSGAGETQYF. V gene TRBV30 combines with J gene TRBJ2-3; D uncertain. V lost 1 base, J lost 9 bases, and 11 bases lay in between. CDR1 is GTSNPN, CDR2 SVGIG, per germline (reference sequence). This CDR3 has 12 residues.

This clone was counted a single time. V usage is TRBV5-1 and J usage is TRBJ2-1, with TRBD2 matching 10 bases. Per the germline V gene, CDR1 is SGHRS and CDR2 is YFSETQ. The CDR3 has 15 residues. Trimming took 0 bases from V and 6 from J; bases not matched to a gene: 3. The CDR3 DNA reads as TGCGCCAGCAGCTTGGGGACTAGCGGCTTCAATGAGCAGTTCTTC. Its translation is CASSLGTSGFNEQFF.

The chain has TRBV4-1 and TRBJ2-3; 11 bases map to TRBD2. The CDR3 has 21 residues. Trimming cost V 1 base and J 2 bases; bases outside gene matches: 17. The germline V gene encodes CDR1 MGHRA and CDR2 YSYEKL. In DNA form, the CDR3 reads TGCGCCAGCAGCCAAGGTGAATCCATTGGACTAGCGGGTTTCTTCACAGATACGCAGTATTTT. Its translation: CASSQGESIGLAGFFTDTQYF.

The chain's CDR3 is CASSPTRDTYEQYF. CDR3 bases: TGTGCCAGCTCACCGACCCGGGACACCTACGAGCAGTACTTC. The gene calls are TRBV18 and TRBJ2-7; tentatively, D is TRBD1 (6 bases). The V and J ends lost 3 bases and 2 bases respectively, with 11 bases between them. CDR1 and CDR2 (germline): KGHSH, LQKENI. The CDR3 totals 14 residues.

The rearrangement joins TRBV10-3 to TRBJ2-5; 14 bases agree with TRBD2. The germline V gene has CDR1 ENHRY and CDR2 SYGVKD. The CDR3 length is 16 residues. V shed 6 bases and J 5 bases; nucleotides not matched to a gene: 8. CDR3 in DNA: TGTGCCATCAGACCGGGACTAGCGGGAGCTCGGGAGACCCAGTACTTC. Translation gives CAIRPGLAGARETQYF.

V is TRBV19 and J is TRBJ2-1, with 10 bases lining up with TRBD2. In germline, CDR1 is LNHDA, CDR2 SQIVND (reference sequence). Trimming removed 3 bases from V and 3 bases from J; junction bases left unmatched: 14. The CDR3 loop spans 19 amino acids. The CDR3 reads CASSIGRASGSPIYNEQFF. DNA for the CDR3: TGTGCCAGTAGTATCGGGCGGGCTAGCGGGAGTCCTATCTACAATGAGCAGTTCTTC.

The rearrangement uses TRBV18 and TRBJ2-1; D possibly matches TRBD1 or TRBD2 (5 bases each). This CDR3 region has 15 residues. The V end lost 5 bases, the J end lost 0 bases, and 11 bases lay between the germline ends. CDR1 is KGHSH, CDR2 LQKENI, per germline. Here the CDR3 reads CASSTGALSYNEQFF. CDR3 nucleotides: TGTGCCAGCTCAACCGGGGCCCTCTCCTACAATGAGCAGTTCTTC.

The chain joins TRBV6-6 to TRBJ1-5; D ambiguous. The CDR3 totals 14 residues. CDR1 MNHNY and CDR2 SVGAGI come from the germline V gene (reference sequence). With 5 bases removed from V and 1 base from J, the gap between germline ends came to 9 bases. In DNA, the CDR3 is TGTGCCAGCAGTATTGGAGTAAGCAATCAGCCCCAGCATTTT. It is translated as CASSIGVSNQPQHF.

V and J are TRBV7-8 and TRBJ2-1; possibly TRBD2 for D (7 bases). The CDR3 runs 16 residues. Trimming took 7 bases from V and 7 from J, leaving 23 bases between them. Germline V gives CDR1 SGHVS, CDR2 FQNEAQ. Here the CDR3 DNA reads TGTGCCAGCACCCAAAGGGGGGCGGGAGATTATAATGAGCAGTTCTTC. It encodes CASTQRGAGDYNEQFF. Filled out from reference TRBV7-8 and TRBJ2-1, the complete variable domain reads GAGVSQSPRYKVAKRGQDVALRCDPISGHVSLFWYQQALGQGPEFLTYFQNEAQLDKSGLPSDRFFAERPEGSVSTLKIQRTQQEDSAVYLCASTQRGAGDYNEQFFGPGTRLTVL.

The J gene is TRBJ2-1, the V gene TRBV5-4, with 10 bases matching TRBD2. CDR3 length equals 14 residues. Germline V gene lookup returns CDR1 SGHNT and CDR2 YYREEE (reference sequence). V lost 4 bases to trimming and J lost 8 bases; unmatched junction nucleotides: 6. The DNA of the CDR3 is TGTGCCAGCAGCCTACGGGGGACTAGCGATGAGCAGTTCTTC. Encoded protein: CASSLRGTSDEQFF. The variable domain in full, with the rest retrieved from reference TRBV5-4 and TRBJ2-1, is ETGVTQSPTHLIKTRGQQVTLRCSSQSGHNTVSWYQQALGQGPQFIFQYYREEENGRGNFPPRFSGLQFPNYSSELNVNALELDDSALYLCASSLRGTSDEQFFGPGTRLTVL.

V gene TRBV4-2 combines with J gene TRBJ1-2; perhaps TRBD1 as D (5 bases). The CDR3 loop spans 12 amino acids. The germline V and J ends were trimmed by 5 bases and 4 bases, with 8 bases remaining between them. Germline V lookup: CDR1 LGHNA, CDR2 YNFKEQ. CDR3 sequence: CASSLDSYGYTF. CDR3 nucleotide sequence: TGTGCCAGCAGCTTAGACAGCTATGGCTACACCTTC.

This chain joins TRBV7-8 and TRBJ2-1; 9 bases map to TRBD1. The CDR3 loop spans 14 amino acids. The germline V gene encodes CDR1 SGHVS and CDR2 FQNEAQ. V lost 4 bases and J lost 2; bases outside the gene matches: 0. CDR3 residues: CASSWDRAYNEQFF. The DNA for the CDR3 is TGTGCCAGCAGCTGGGACAGGGCCTACAATGAGCAGTTCTTC.

The V and J genes are TRBV5-1 and TRBJ1-2, with unresolved D. This CDR3 comprises 16 residues. The V end was cut by 5 bases, the J end by 3 bases, with 20 bases between. CDR1 is SGHRS and CDR2 is YFSETQ in the germline V gene. The CDR3 region has the DNA TGCGCCAGCAGACCCGCGCCGGGTAGTCTGGACTATGGCTACACCTTC. Its translation is CASRPAPGSLDYGYTF.

The chain uses TRBV7-9 and TRBJ2-2; 7 bases fit TRBD2. The V segment lost 2 bases and the J segment 5 bases; nucleotides outside the gene matches: 11. The germline V gene encodes CDR1 SEHNR and CDR2 FQNEAQ (reference sequence). This CDR3 comprises 17 residues. CDR3 nucleotides: TGTGCCAGCAGCTTAAATTGGGAGGGCCTAGGAACCGGGGAGCTGTTTTTT. Its protein product is CASSLNWEGLGTGELFF. Full variable domain (outside the CDR3, taken from reference TRBV7-9 and TRBJ2-2): DTGVSQNPRHKITKRGQNVTFRCDPISEHNRLYWYRQTLGQGPEFLTYFQNEAQLEKSRLLSDRFSAERPKGSFSTLEIQRTEQGDSAMYLCASSLNWEGLGTGELFFGEGSRLTVL.

The chain couples TRBV28 to TRBJ2-7; TRBD1 aligns across 10 bases. CDR1 is MDHEN, CDR2 SYDVKM, per germline. The CDR3 has 15 residues. V lost 4 bases, J lost 4 bases, and 7 bases stayed unmatched. The CDR3 region is CASSSTGTGEYEQYF. CDR3 nucleotide sequence: TGTGCCAGCAGTTCCACCGGGACAGGGGAGTACGAGCAGTACTTC.

J is TRBJ2-7 and V is TRBV30, with D tentatively TRBD1 or TRBD2 (5 bases each). With 5 bases removed from V and 3 bases from J, the gap between germline ends came to 5 bases. CDR1 is GTSNPN, CDR2 SVGIG, per germline (reference sequence). There are 10 residues in the CDR3. The CDR3 loop is CAWGGYEQYF. In nucleotides, the CDR3 is TGTGCCTGGGGGGGCTACGAGCAGTACTTC.

This chain links TRBV4-3 with TRBJ2-1, with 12 bases that match TRBD2. Losses at the gene ends were 3 bases for V and 3 bases for J; bases not matched to a gene: 9. The germline gives CDR1 LGHNA, CDR2 YSLEER. The length of the CDR3 is 18 residues. The CDR3 sequence: CASSQGNRLAGVYNEQFF. The CDR3 bases are TGCGCCAGCAGCCAGGGGAATCGACTAGCGGGGGTCTACAATGAGCAGTTCTTC.

This chain uses TRBV19 with TRBJ2-7; possibly TRBD1 for D (6 bases). The CDR3 is 15 amino acids. Germline values: CDR1 LNHDA, CDR2 SQIVND (reference sequence). Trimming left V 3 bases short and J 3 bases short, with 15 bases between. CDR3 in DNA: TGTGCCAGTAGTATGCAGCAGGGGCGAAACTACGAGCAGTACTTC. It is translated as CASSMQQGRNYEQYF.

This clone has only one observation. The chain joins TRBV28 to TRBJ2-6, with 11 bases lining up with TRBD1. Unmatched junction bases numbered 1, after V lost 8 bases and J lost 1 base. CDR1 is MDHEN, CDR2 SYDVKM, per germline. The CDR3 runs to 15 residues. CDR3 bases: TGTGCCAGCGGGACAGGGGGGTCTGGGGCCAACGTCCTGACTTTC. Its protein is CASGTGGSGANVLTF.

This chain links TRBV4-1 with TRBJ1-1, with D possibly matching TRBD1 (6 bases). The CDR3 totals 17 residues. The ends were cut back, 2 bases at V and 5 bases at J, with 21 bases in the middle. CDR1 is MGHRA and CDR2 is YSYEKL in the germline V gene. The CDR3: CASSQLPAGARQTEAFF. The CDR3 nucleotides are TGCGCCAGCAGCCAACTTCCGGCAGGGGCTCGGCAAACTGAAGCTTTCTTT.